The clone carrying this T cell receptor beta chain was found a few times. The antigen is unknown. Germline lookup yields CDR1 SGHAT and CDR2 FQNNGV. The CDR3 runs to 17 residues. The ends lost 0 bases at V and 5 bases at J; junction bases unmatched: 7. The sample belongs to a study of blood T cells in healthy people across ages. Study-wide findings and caveats: Roughly linear age-related decline in beta diversity appeared, significant by age about 37.

A second PCR, run for roughly 7 to 12 cycles, used a sample-barcoded 5' primer plus a J-beta primer mix. TCRdb recomputed calls from the 5' RACE reads with MiXCR, one row per CDR3 protein. The sample includes more than 750,000 distinct CDR3 sequences, about 28% of them seen just once. The same data also contributed to another study, on T cells of mothers and their children. That source reports: A second PCR was performed with the M1S primer. This primer added sample barcodes and 2-4 random nucleotides.

Source material: blood. This chain connects TRBV11-2 to TRBJ2-5, with 12 bases identical to TRBD2. The source is a woman aged 40 to 50 in good health. The CDR3 DNA sequence: TGTGCCAGCAGCTTAGATCCTAGCGGGGGGGGCTGGGAGACCCAGTACTTC. Encoded protein: CASSLDPSGGGWETQYF.